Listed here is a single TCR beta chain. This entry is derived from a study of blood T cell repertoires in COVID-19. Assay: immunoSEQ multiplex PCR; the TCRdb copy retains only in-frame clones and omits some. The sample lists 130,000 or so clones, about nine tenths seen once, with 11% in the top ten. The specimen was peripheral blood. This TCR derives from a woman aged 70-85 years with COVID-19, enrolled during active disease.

The CDR3 protein is CASSVGLAGDTGELFF. The CDR3 DNA reads TGTGCCAGCAGCGTAGGTCTAGCGGGGGATACCGGGGAGCTGTTTTTT. The chain employs TRBV9 and TRBJ2-2, with 10 positions matching TRBD2. The CDR3 is 16 amino acids. The germline V gene has CDR1 SGDLS and CDR2 YYNGEE. J gave up 5 bases and V 0 bases, and 4 bases lay outside the gene matches.